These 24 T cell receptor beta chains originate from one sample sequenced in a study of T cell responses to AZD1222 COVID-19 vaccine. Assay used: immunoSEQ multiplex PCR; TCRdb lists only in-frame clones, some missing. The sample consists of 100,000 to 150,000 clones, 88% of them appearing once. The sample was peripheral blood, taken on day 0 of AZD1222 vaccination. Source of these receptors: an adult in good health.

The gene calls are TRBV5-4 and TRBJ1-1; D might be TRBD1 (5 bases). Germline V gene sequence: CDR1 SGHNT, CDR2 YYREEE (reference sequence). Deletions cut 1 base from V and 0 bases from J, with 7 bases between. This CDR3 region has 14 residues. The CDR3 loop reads CASSLMGLNTEAFF. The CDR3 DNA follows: TGTGCCAGCAGCTTGATGGGGCTGAACACTGAAGCTTTCTTT.

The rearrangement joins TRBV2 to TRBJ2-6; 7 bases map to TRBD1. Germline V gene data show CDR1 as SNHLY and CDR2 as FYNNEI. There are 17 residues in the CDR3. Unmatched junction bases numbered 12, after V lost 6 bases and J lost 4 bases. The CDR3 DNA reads TGTGCCAGCAGCGCAACCTATAGGGGGCGAGGGGCCAACGTCCTGACTTTC. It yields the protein CASSATYRGRGANVLTF.

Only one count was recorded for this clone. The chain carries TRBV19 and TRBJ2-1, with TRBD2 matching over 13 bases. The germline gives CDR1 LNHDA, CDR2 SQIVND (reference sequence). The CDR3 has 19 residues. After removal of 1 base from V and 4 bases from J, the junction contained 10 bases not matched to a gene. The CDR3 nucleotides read TGTGCCAGTAGTATAGGCGGACAGGGGACTAGCGGGATGTACAATGAGCAGTTCTTC. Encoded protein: CASSIGGQGTSGMYNEQFF.

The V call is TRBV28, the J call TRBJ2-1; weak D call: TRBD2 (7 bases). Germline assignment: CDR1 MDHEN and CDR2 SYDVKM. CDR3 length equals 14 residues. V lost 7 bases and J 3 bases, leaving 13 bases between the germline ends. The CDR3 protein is CASTRGGGYNEQFF. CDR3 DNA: TGTGCCAGCACCCGAGGGGGGGGCTACAATGAGCAGTTCTTC.

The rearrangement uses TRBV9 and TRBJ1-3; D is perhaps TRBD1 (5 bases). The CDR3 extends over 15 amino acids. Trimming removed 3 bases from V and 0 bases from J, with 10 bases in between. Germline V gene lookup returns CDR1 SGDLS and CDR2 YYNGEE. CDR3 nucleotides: TGTGCCAGCAGCGCCGGGGGTACCTCTGGAAACACCATATATTTT. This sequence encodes CASSAGGTSGNTIYF.

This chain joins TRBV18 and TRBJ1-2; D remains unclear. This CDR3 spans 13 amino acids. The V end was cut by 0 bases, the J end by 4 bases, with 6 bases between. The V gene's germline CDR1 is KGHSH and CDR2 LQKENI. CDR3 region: CASSPPNTYGYTF. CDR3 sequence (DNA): TGTGCCAGCTCACCACCGAACACCTATGGCTACACCTTC.

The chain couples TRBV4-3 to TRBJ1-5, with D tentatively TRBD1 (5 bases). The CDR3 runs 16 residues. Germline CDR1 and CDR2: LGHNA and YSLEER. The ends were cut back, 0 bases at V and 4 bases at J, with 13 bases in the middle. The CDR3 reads CASSQEVGWGNQPQHF. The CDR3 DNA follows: TGCGCCAGCAGCCAAGAGGTGGGATGGGGGAATCAGCCCCAGCATTTT.

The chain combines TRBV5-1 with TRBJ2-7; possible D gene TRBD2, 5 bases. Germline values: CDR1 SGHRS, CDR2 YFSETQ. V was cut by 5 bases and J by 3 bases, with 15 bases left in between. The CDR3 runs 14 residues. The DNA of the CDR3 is TGCGCCAGCAGGGACCCCTCGGGGAACTACGAGCAGTACTTC. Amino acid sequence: CASRDPSGNYEQYF.

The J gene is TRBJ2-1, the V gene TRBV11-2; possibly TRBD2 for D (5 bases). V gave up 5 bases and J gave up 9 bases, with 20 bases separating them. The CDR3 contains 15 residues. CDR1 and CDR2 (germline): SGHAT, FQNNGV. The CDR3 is CASSLTPGPRGEQFF. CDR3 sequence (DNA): TGTGCCAGCAGCCTAACTCCGGGCCCACGGGGTGAGCAGTTCTTC.

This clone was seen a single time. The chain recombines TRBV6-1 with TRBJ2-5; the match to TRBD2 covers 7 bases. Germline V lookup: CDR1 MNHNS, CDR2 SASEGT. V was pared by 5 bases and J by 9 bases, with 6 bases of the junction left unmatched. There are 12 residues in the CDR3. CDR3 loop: CASSPGGSAQYF. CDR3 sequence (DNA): TGTGCCAGCAGTCCGGGGGGATCGGCCCAGTACTTC.

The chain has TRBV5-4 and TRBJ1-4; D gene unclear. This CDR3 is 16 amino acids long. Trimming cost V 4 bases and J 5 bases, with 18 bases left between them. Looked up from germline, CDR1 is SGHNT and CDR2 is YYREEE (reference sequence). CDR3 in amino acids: CASSLNAAPKNEKLFF. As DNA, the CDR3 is TGTGCCAGCAGCCTGAACGCTGCCCCGAAGAATGAAAAACTGTTTTTT.

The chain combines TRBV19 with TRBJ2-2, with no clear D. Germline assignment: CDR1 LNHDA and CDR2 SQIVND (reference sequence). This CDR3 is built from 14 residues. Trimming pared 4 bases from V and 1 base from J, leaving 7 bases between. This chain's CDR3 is CASSTQRNTGELFF. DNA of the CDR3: TGTGCCAGTAGTACGCAGCGGAACACCGGGGAGCTGTTTTTT.

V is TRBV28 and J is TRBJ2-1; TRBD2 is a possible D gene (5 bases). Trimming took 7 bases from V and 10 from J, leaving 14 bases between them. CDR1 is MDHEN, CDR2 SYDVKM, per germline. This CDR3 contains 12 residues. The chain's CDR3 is CASKVGRGEQFF. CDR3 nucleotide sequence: TGTGCCAGCAAAGTCGGGCGAGGGGAGCAGTTCTTC.

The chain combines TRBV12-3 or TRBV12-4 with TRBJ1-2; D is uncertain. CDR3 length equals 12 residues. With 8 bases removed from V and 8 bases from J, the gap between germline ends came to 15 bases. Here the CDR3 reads CASSGPGRGYTF. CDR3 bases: TGTGCCAGCTCAGGTCCTGGTCGGGGCTACACCTTC.

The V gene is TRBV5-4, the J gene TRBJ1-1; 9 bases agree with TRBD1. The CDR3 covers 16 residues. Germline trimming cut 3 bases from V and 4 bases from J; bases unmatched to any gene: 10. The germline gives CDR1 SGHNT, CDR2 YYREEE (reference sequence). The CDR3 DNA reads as TGTGCCAGCAGCTCAGGACAGGGGAGGGTGGTCACTGAAGCTTTCTTT. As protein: CASSSGQGRVVTEAFF.

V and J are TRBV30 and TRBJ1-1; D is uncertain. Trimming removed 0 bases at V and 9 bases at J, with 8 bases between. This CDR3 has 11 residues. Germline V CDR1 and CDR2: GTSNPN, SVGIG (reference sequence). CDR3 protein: CAWSVPGQAFF. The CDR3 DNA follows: TGTGCCTGGAGTGTCCCCGGGCAAGCTTTCTTT.

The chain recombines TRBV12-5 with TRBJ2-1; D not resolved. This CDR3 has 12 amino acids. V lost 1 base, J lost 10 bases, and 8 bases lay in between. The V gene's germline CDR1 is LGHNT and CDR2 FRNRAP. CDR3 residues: CASGLDSGEQFF. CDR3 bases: TGTGCTAGTGGTTTGGATTCCGGGGAGCAGTTCTTC.

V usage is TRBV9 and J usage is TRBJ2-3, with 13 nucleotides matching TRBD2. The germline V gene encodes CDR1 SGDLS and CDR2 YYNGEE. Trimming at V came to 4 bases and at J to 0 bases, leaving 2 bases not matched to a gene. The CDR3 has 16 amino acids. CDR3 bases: TGTGCCAGCAGCTCGGGACTAGCGGGAAGCACAGATACGCAGTATTTT. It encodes CASSSGLAGSTDTQYF.

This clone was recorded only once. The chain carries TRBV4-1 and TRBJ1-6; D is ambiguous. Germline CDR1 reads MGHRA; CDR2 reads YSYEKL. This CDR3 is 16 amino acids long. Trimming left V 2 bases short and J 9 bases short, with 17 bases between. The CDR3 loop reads CASSQSWSSGSSPLHF. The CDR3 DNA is TGCGCCAGCAGCCAAAGTTGGTCCTCGGGTAGTTCACCCCTCCACTTT.

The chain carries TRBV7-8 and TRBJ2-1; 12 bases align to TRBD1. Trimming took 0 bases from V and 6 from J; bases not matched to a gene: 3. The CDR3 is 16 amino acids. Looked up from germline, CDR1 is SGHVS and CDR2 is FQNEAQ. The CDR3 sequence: CASSLAGTGGFNEQFF. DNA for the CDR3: TGTGCCAGCAGCTTAGCAGGGACAGGGGGCTTCAATGAGCAGTTCTTC.

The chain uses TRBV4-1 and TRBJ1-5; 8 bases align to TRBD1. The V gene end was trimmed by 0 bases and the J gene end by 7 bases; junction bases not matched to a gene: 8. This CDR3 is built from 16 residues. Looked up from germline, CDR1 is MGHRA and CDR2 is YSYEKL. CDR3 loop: CASSQDPGTGWQPQHF. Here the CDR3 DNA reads TGCGCCAGCAGCCAAGACCCAGGGACAGGCTGGCAGCCCCAGCATTTT.

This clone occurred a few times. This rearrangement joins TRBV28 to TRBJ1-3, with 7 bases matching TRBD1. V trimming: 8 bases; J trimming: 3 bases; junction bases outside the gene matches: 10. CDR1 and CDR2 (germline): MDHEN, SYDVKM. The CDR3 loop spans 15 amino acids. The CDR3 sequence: CASQMEGASGNTIYF. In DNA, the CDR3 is TGTGCCAGCCAAATGGAGGGGGCGAGTGGAAACACCATATATTTT.

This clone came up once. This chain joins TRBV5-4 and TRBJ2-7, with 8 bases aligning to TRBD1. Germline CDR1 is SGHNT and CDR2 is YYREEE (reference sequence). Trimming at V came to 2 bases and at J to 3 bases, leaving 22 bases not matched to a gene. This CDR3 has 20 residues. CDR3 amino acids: CASSFQVMRQGPFSGYEQYF. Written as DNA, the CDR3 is TGTGCCAGCAGCTTCCAAGTGATGAGACAGGGGCCGTTTAGTGGCTACGAGCAGTACTTC.

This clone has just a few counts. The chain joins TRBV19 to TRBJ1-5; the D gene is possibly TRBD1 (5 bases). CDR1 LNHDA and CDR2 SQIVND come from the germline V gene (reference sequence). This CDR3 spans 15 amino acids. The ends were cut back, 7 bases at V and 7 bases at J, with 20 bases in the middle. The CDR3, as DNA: TGTGCCAGTACCCTCTCGGGGGAGGGCTGGCAGCCCCAGCATTTT. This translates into CASTLSGEGWQPQHF.